This T cell receptor beta chain was observed in a study of OX40 agonist ivuxolimab in advanced cancers. The study's findings and limits: Low normalized T-cell clonal expansion was additionally recorded for some nonresponders.

Comment on this clone: Antigen specificity is unknown.

The method was immunoSEQ multiplex PCR; TCRdb's version includes in-frame clones alone and lacks a portion of them. This sample has about 100,000 clones, with 90% found just once. This material consisted of CD4+ or CD8+ T cells sorted from blood, taken in a trial of the OX40 agonist ivuxolimab. The origin of this receptor is an adult with an advanced solid tumor such as melanoma, head and neck, liver or kidney cancer.

CDR3 sequence reads: CASSVPGGYNEQFF. For the CDR3, the DNA is TGCGCCAGCAGTGTGCCAGGTGGCTACAATGAGCAGTTCTTC. This chain connects TRBV10-2 to TRBJ2-1, with D unresolved. Trimming removed 4 bases at V and 3 bases at J, with 10 bases between. The V gene's germline CDR1 is WSHSY and CDR2 SAAADI. The CDR3 consists of 14 residues.